Listed below are T cell receptor beta chains from one sample, sequenced in a study of blood T cell repertoires in COVID-19. This table comes from immunoSEQ multiplex PCR, and its TCRdb copy is limited to in-frame clones, with some not included. The sample contains tens of thousands of clones, under 85% of which appear only once. Sequences were obtained from peripheral blood. These receptors were obtained from a woman at least 80 years old with acute or convalescent COVID-19. Both conserved end residues are part of each CDR3. A D gene is named only where the DNA matches it firmly. Only part of the rows carry a size: once, few, many, or a class if the clone is expanded.

clone_size	d_call	v_call	j_call	cdr3_nt	cdr3_aa
once	-	TRBV19	TRBJ1-2	TGTGCCAGTAGTATGGGCGACGGGGGGCGGCGTGGCTACACCTTC	CASSMGDGGRRGYTF
once	TRBD1	TRBV7-3	TRBJ1-2	TGTGCCAGCAGCGCCGGGACAGGGGGCGTAGGCTACACCTTC	CASSAGTGGVGYTF
-	-	TRBV5-1	TRBJ2-1	TGCGCCAGCTCGGGAACGGGTGAGCAGTTCTTC	CASSGTGEQFF
-	-	TRBV5-1	TRBJ2-7	TGCGCCAGCAGCCCGAGCGTGACCTCCTACGAGCAGTACTTC	CASSPSVTSYEQYF
-	TRBD1	TRBV6-5	TRBJ1-2	TGTGCCAGCAGTTACTCTCTGGACAGGGGGAACGGCTACACCTTC	CASSYSLDRGNGYTF
-	-	TRBV27	TRBJ2-7	TGTGCCAGCAGTTTATCGGGCAGAACCTACGAGCAGTACTTC	CASSLSGRTYEQYF
-	TRBD2	TRBV5-1	TRBJ2-3	TGCGCCAGCAGCCCCGGAGAAGCGGGAGTAGATACGCAGTATTTT	CASSPGEAGVDTQYF
-	TRBD1	TRBV3-1/TRBV3-2	TRBJ1-1	TGTGCCAGCAGCCAAGAAGGGGGCGCTGAAGCTTTCTTT	CASSQEGGAEAFF
-	-	TRBV18	TRBJ1-3	TGTGCCAGCTCACCACCAGCAGGGTCCAGTGGAAACACCATATATTTT	CASSPPAGSSGNTIYF
-	-	TRBV5-4	TRBJ2-7	TGTGCCAGCAGCTTGATGGGGGCTACCTACGAGCAGTACTTC	CASSLMGATYEQYF
-	-	TRBV4-2	TRBJ1-2	TGTGCCAGCAGCCAAGATTGGGCAGGATATGGCTACACCTTC	CASSQDWAGYGYTF
-	-	TRBV2	TRBJ2-3	TGTGCCAGCAGTGAACTTGGCAGAAGCACAGATACGCAGTATTTT	CASSELGRSTDTQYF
-	-	TRBV27	TRBJ1-4	TGTACCAGCAGTGTGACAGTTGCAACTAATGAAAAACTGTTTTTT	CTSSVTVATNEKLFF
-	-	TRBV19	TRBJ2-1	TGTGCCAGTTCCTACTCCGAGAGGAATGAGCAGTTCTTC	CASSYSERNEQFF
few	-	TRBV9	TRBJ2-5	TGTGCCAGCAGCGCCCGGGGAGAGGCGTGGGAGACCCAGTACTTC	CASSARGEAWETQYF
-	TRBD2	TRBV24-1	TRBJ2-1	TGTGCCACCAGTGATCCAGCGGGGAGCTCCTACAATGAGCAGTTCTTC	CATSDPAGSSYNEQFF
-	-	TRBV7-2	TRBJ1-5	TGTGCCAGCAGACAGGGTTCGAATCAGCCCCAGCATTTT	CASRQGSNQPQHF
-	TRBD1	TRBV27	TRBJ2-1	TGTGCCAGCAGTTTATCGTGGGACAGGACTAATGAGCAGTTCTTC	CASSLSWDRTNEQFF
-	TRBD1	TRBV6-5	TRBJ2-7	TGTGCCAGCAGTTACTCTCGGACAGGGGCTTACGAGCAGTACTTC	CASSYSRTGAYEQYF
-	-	TRBV9	TRBJ2-2	TGTGCCAGCAGCGTAGGAGGGGGGAACACCGGGGAGCTGTTTTTT	CASSVGGGNTGELFF
-	-	TRBV7-2	TRBJ1-1	TGTGCCAGCAGCTTAGCGCGAGGGTACACTGAAGCTTTCTTT	CASSLARGYTEAFF
-	-	TRBV9	TRBJ2-3	TGTGCCAGCAGCGTAGGAGGTCAGGAGGGTACGCAGTATTTT	CASSVGGQEGTQYF
-	TRBD2	TRBV5-1	TRBJ2-7	TGCGCCAGCAGCTTGGGGGCTAGCGGAGGGTACGAGCAGTACTTC	CASSLGASGGYEQYF
-	TRBD2	TRBV11-2	TRBJ2-1	TGTGCCAGCAGCTTACCGGGAGCGGGAGGGCCTTCGTTCTTC	CASSLPGAGGPSFF
-	-	TRBV19	TRBJ2-1	TGTGCCAGTAGTATAGGAGCGGAGCCCTACAATGAGCAGTTCTTC	CASSIGAEPYNEQFF
-	TRBD1	TRBV2	TRBJ2-1	TGTGCCAGCAGGGGGGGGACAGGGTTGGATCAGTTCTTC	CASRGGTGLDQFF
-	-	TRBV6-2/TRBV6-3	TRBJ1-2	TGTGCCAGCAGTTACACGCAGGCACATGGCTACACCTTC	CASSYTQAHGYTF
once	-	TRBV15	TRBJ1-5	TGTGCCACCAGCAATCGGGGGGCAGGTCAGCCCCAGCATTTT	CATSNRGAGQPQHF